This T cell receptor (beta chain) appears in the sequencing data of a study of patients and donors after allogeneic stem cell transplantation. TCRdb re-called the RT-PCR reads through MiXCR, storing one row per CDR3 protein. There are around 170,000 distinct CDR3 sequences in the sample; 24% occur only once, and 25% to 30% lies in the top ten. Germline V gene lookup returns CDR1 LGHDT and CDR2 YNNKEL (reference sequence). V lost 5 bases and J 15 bases, leaving 23 bases between the germline ends. This CDR3 contains 14 residues. This TCR was sampled from a human donor who was either an allogeneic HSCT recipient or a stem cell or donor lymphocyte infusion donor (not recorded which). It is not recorded whose cells these are; they may come from a transplant donor. Source material: blood, either unsorted or a sorted T cell fraction (not recorded which). This chain joins TRBV3-1 and TRBJ2-1; D perhaps matches TRBD1 (6 bases). The CDR3 DNA sequence: TGTGCCAGCAGCGACCCAAGCTCTTCGGGACAAGGGTTCTTC. It specifies CASSDPSSSGQGFF.